Presented here are 9 T cell receptor beta chains from one specimen sequenced in a study of T-cell reconstitution after alpha-beta-depleted transplantation in children (dated by TCRdb to the mid-2010s). The library was prepared using PCR. TCRdb shows the sequencer as Illumina HiSeq 2500. TCR library preparation used molecular barcoding, with unique molecular identifiers applied to normalize quantification of the TCRbeta repertoire. TCRdb redid the processing of the public reads, applying fastp at Q25 and MiXCR, and retained in-frame beta chains. Merged by CDR3 protein, the rows form single entries marked with the most common genes and DNA. Present in this sample are about 610,000 distinct CDR3 sequences, about 10% of which were seen just once. The top ten constitute approximately 4.1% of the sample. The sample consisted of PBMCs from the stem cell graft donor, taken from the stem cell graft. These TCRs come from a human donor who donated a stem cell graft to a child with acute myeloid leukemia.

This clonotype has only a few counts. The V and J genes are TRBV7-9 and TRBJ2-7; either TRBD1 or TRBD2 may fit D (5 bases each). Per germline, CDR1 SEHNR and CDR2 FQNEAQ (reference sequence). Trimming shortened V by 5 bases and J by 6 bases, and 20 bases separated the two germline ends. The CDR3 contains 15 residues. Here the CDR3 DNA reads TGTGCCAGCAGCCCCCGGGACGCCGGTCTGGTCGAGCAGTACTTC. Its protein is CASSPRDAGLVEQYF.

V gene TRBV29-1 combines with J gene TRBJ1-1, with D unclear. The germline V gene encodes CDR1 SQVTM and CDR2 ANQGSEA. CDR3 length equals 10 residues. V was pared by 2 bases and J by 6 bases, with 4 bases between. CDR3 nucleotides: TGCAGCGTTGAAAGGCCTGAAGCTTTCTTT. As protein: CSVERPEAFF.

The chain has TRBV7-9 and TRBJ2-7; the match to TRBD1 covers 7 bases. Germline CDR1 SEHNR, CDR2 FQNEAQ (reference sequence). CDR3 length: 15 amino acids. V was pared by 10 bases and J by 5 bases, with 17 bases of the junction left unmatched. Written as DNA, the CDR3 is TGTGCCACCGATGGACCCAACAGGGGTCTGCACGAGCAGTACTTC. As protein: CATDGPNRGLHEQYF.

J is TRBJ2-7 and V is TRBV10-3, with 8 bases that match TRBD2. This CDR3 comprises 16 residues. Germline-derived CDR1 and CDR2 are ENHRY and SYGVKD. V lost 2 bases and J lost 4; bases outside the gene matches: 10. CDR3 sequence: CAISEPQGLAVYEQYF. The CDR3 DNA reads as TGTGCCATCAGTGAGCCCCAAGGACTAGCAGTTTACGAGCAGTACTTC.

This clonotype has at least ten counts. This rearrangement joins TRBV7-9 to TRBJ1-1; 7 bases line up with TRBD1. V lost 5 bases, J lost 7 bases, and 7 bases stayed unmatched. This CDR3 spans 13 amino acids. Germline lookup yields CDR1 SEHNR and CDR2 FQNEAQ (reference sequence). This CDR3 is CASSPQQGSEAFF. The CDR3 nucleotides are TGTGCCAGCAGCCCACAACAGGGGAGTGAAGCTTTCTTT. The variable domain in full, with the rest retrieved from reference TRBV7-9 and TRBJ1-1, is DTGVSQNPRHKITKRGQNVTFRCDPISEHNRLYWYRQTLGQGPEFLTYFQNEAQLEKSRLLSDRFSAERPKGSFSTLEIQRTEQGDSAMYLCASSPQQGSEAFFGQGTRLTVV.

This clonotype appeared many times. This chain joins TRBV7-9 and TRBJ2-6, with 9 nucleotides matching TRBD1. Per the germline V gene, CDR1 is SEHNR and CDR2 is FQNEAQ (reference sequence). V shed 5 bases, J shed 0 bases, and the junction held 8 bases outside the gene matches. This CDR3 contains 18 residues. The CDR3 region has the DNA TGTGCCAGCAGCCTAAGGGACAGGGATTACTCTGGGGCCAACGTCCTGACTTTC. This sequence encodes CASSLRDRDYSGANVLTF.

This chain joins TRBV10-3 and TRBJ2-2; 11 bases align to TRBD2. CDR1 ENHRY and CDR2 SYGVKD come from the germline V gene. V lost 8 bases and J lost 1; bases outside the gene matches: 3. The CDR3 is made up of 15 amino acids. CDR3 in DNA: TGTGCCATCGGGGGGACTAGCGGGAACACCGGGGAGCTGTTTTTT. Its protein product is CAIGGTSGNTGELFF.

There are many counts of this clonotype. The chain recombines TRBV7-6 with TRBJ1-5; D gene ambiguous. The CDR3 is made up of 13 amino acids. Germline values: CDR1 SGHVS, CDR2 FNYEAQ. V was cut by 5 bases and J by 9 bases, with 14 bases left in between. The CDR3, as DNA: TGTGCCAGCAGCCTAGAGATCCAGAGGCCCCAGCATTTT. Translating gives CASSLEIQRPQHF.

This clonotype was detected only a few times. This CDR3 is CASSQETAANTEAFF. CDR3 nucleotide sequence: TGTGCCAGCAGCCAAGAAACAGCAGCGAACACTGAAGCTTTCTTT. The chain joins TRBV3-1 to TRBJ1-1; D is ambiguous. Germline V gives CDR1 LGHDT, CDR2 YNNKEL (reference sequence). Trimming removed 0 bases at V and 1 base at J, with 9 bases between. This CDR3 region has 15 residues.